Following are 25 T cell receptor beta chains from one sample sequenced in a study of identical twins. TCRdb reprocessed the 5' RACE reads via MiXCR and lists one record per CDR3 protein. Here the sample spans fewer than 900,000 distinct CDR3 sequences, 15% to 20% being singletons. Another study also made use of these data, one on T cells expressing NK-cell markers.

Sequenced: PBMCs. Every receptor here comes from a woman aged 18-29 years in good health.

There are a few counts of this clonotype. The chain recombines TRBV12-3 or TRBV12-4 with TRBJ2-7, with D possibly TRBD2 on 5 matching bases. V was trimmed by 4 bases and J by 2 bases, leaving 18 bases between them. This CDR3 is 16 amino acids long. Here the CDR3 DNA reads TGTGCCAGCAGTTCCCACCGAGGGCAGGTTGCCTACGAGCAGTACTTC. Encoded protein: CASSSHRGQVAYEQYF.

This chain connects TRBV20-1 to TRBJ1-1; 9 nucleotides align to TRBD1. The CDR3 spans 14 residues. The trim removed 6 bases at V and 5 bases at J, leaving 10 bases unmatched. CDR1 is DFQATT, CDR2 SNEGSKA, per germline (reference sequence). CDR3 DNA: TGCAGTGCCCCGAGGGGGACAGGGTCAACTGAAGCTTTCTTT. As protein: CSAPRGTGSTEAFF.

This clonotype was detected only a few times. The rearrangement links TRBV5-6 to TRBJ1-5, with D tentatively TRBD1 (5 bases). Germline V CDR1 and CDR2: SGHDT, YYEEEE. The CDR3 is made up of 15 amino acids. V was clipped by 5 bases and J by 5 bases, with 17 bases between them. The CDR3 bases are TGTGCCAGCAGTGCAAGGGGAGGGTACCATCAGCCCCAGCATTTT. Residues: CASSARGGYHQPQHF.

This rearrangement joins TRBV7-2 to TRBJ2-7; 15 bases match TRBD2. V trimming: 3 bases; J trimming: 7 bases; junction bases outside the gene matches: 4. The CDR3 consists of 15 residues. Germline V CDR1 and CDR2: SGHTA, FQGNSA. The CDR3 sequence: CASSFSGTSGREQYF. CDR3 in DNA: TGTGCCAGCAGCTTTTCCGGGACTAGCGGGAGGGAGCAGTACTTC.

The chain is built from TRBV27 and TRBJ1-4, with D possibly matching TRBD1 (5 bases). This CDR3 contains 13 residues. The germline V and J ends were trimmed by 6 bases and 3 bases, with 8 bases remaining between them. Germline loops: CDR1 MNHEY, CDR2 SMNVEV (reference sequence). CDR3 sequence: CASRPGPNEKLFF. The CDR3 DNA is TGTGCCAGCAGACCGGGGCCTAATGAAAAACTGTTTTTT.

The genes are TRBV20-1 and TRBJ1-2, with TRBD1 identical over 9 bases. The germline V gene encodes CDR1 DFQATT and CDR2 SNEGSKA (reference sequence). Losses at the gene ends were 3 bases for V and 2 bases for J; bases not matched to a gene: 7. The CDR3 runs 15 residues. As DNA, the CDR3 is TGCAGTGCTAGGAGGACAGGGGCGGACAACTATGGCTACACCTTC. Protein: CSARRTGADNYGYTF.

The V and J genes are TRBV3-1 and TRBJ2-7, with D unclear. V gave up 1 base and J gave up 4 bases, with 17 bases separating them. Germline CDR1 LGHDT, CDR2 YNNKEL (reference sequence). The CDR3 covers 16 residues. This CDR3 reads CASSQVSSSIGYEQYF. CDR3 nucleotide sequence: TGTGCCAGCAGCCAAGTATCATCCTCCATTGGGTACGAGCAGTACTTC.

This chain connects TRBV18 to TRBJ2-1; the match to TRBD2 covers 7 bases. CDR1 and CDR2 (germline): KGHSH, LQKENI. The CDR3 is made up of 17 amino acids. V lost 2 bases to trimming and J lost 2 bases; unmatched junction nucleotides: 9. The CDR3 DNA is TGTGCCAGCTCACCAGGGTCCCTCGGGAGGACCTACAATGAGCAGTTCTTC. Amino acid sequence: CASSPGSLGRTYNEQFF.

Ten or more counts support this clonotype. The CDR3 sequence: CASSQGERSSYEQYF. CDR3 sequence (DNA): TGCGCCAGCAGCCAAGGCGAGCGCAGCTCCTACGAGCAGTACTTC. The V and J genes are TRBV4-3 and TRBJ2-7; D gene ambiguous. The V end was cut by 1 base, the J end by 0 bases, with 10 bases between. The CDR3 sequence is 15 residues long. The V gene's germline CDR1 is LGHNA and CDR2 YSLEER.

This clonotype was seen a handful of times. The chain joins TRBV6-1 to TRBJ1-2, with a weak D call TRBD1 (5 bases). The CDR3 loop spans 11 amino acids. Germline values: CDR1 MNHNS, CDR2 SASEGT. V was trimmed by 8 bases and J by 8 bases, leaving 12 bases between them. The CDR3 is CASGDYSGYTF. DNA of the CDR3: TGTGCCAGCGGGGACTATAGCGGCTACACCTTC.

V is TRBV7-8 and J is TRBJ2-2; D gene uncertain. The CDR3 is 14 residues long. The germline V and J ends were trimmed by 2 bases and 6 bases, with 10 bases remaining between them. Germline-derived CDR1 and CDR2 are SGHVS and FQNEAQ. In nucleotides, the CDR3 is TGTGCCAGCAGCTTATCGACCGCTCCCGGGGAGCTGTTTTTT. Translating it yields CASSLSTAPGELFF.

The V and J genes are TRBV2 and TRBJ2-1, with 12 bases fitting TRBD2. J gave up 10 bases and V 4 bases, and 5 bases lay outside the gene matches. CDR3 length: 14 residues. Germline-derived CDR1 and CDR2 are SNHLY and FYNNEI. For the CDR3, the DNA is TGTGCCAGCAGTGTTCTAGCGGGAGGGCCGGAGCAGTTCTTC. Its protein product is CASSVLAGGPEQFF.

This clonotype has a handful of counts. The J gene is TRBJ2-3, the V gene TRBV20-1, with 9 bases lining up with TRBD2. Unmatched junction bases numbered 6, after V lost 0 bases and J lost 2 bases. The CDR3 runs 16 residues. Germline CDR1 and CDR2: DFQATT and SNEGSKA (reference sequence). The CDR3: CSARDPAGGPTDTQYF. CDR3 DNA sequence: TGCAGTGCTAGAGATCCAGCGGGGGGCCCCACAGATACGCAGTATTTT.

This clonotype was recorded a few times. This chain connects TRBV6-1 to TRBJ2-1; 9 positions agree with TRBD2. V shed 6 bases, J shed 3 bases, and the junction held 9 bases outside the gene matches. From germline, CDR1 is MNHNS and CDR2 SASEGT. This CDR3 region has 16 residues. The CDR3 here is CASSDHSGGYYNEQFF. In nucleotides, the CDR3 is TGTGCCAGCAGCGACCACAGCGGGGGGTACTACAATGAGCAGTTCTTC.

The V gene is TRBV5-1, the J gene TRBJ2-7; 7 nucleotides agree with TRBD2. The J segment lost 7 bases and the V segment lost 3 bases, leaving 13 bases of the junction unmatched. This CDR3 has 15 amino acids. CDR1 and CDR2 from the germline V gene are SGHRS and YFSETQ. CDR3: CASSSTAAGREEQYF. The DNA for the CDR3 is TGCGCCAGCAGCTCTACAGCCGCAGGGAGGGAGGAGCAGTACTTC.

The genes are TRBV20-1 and TRBJ1-4; no reliable D call. Germline loops: CDR1 DFQATT, CDR2 SNEGSKA (reference sequence). V shed 1 base and J shed 4 bases, with 10 bases lying between them. There are 14 residues in the CDR3. The DNA for the CDR3 is TGCAGTGCTAGAGTAGGGCACCTTAATGAAAAACTGTTTTTT. The encoded protein is CSARVGHLNEKLFF.

The gene calls are TRBV20-1 and TRBJ2-5, with 12 nucleotides matching TRBD2. This CDR3 has 13 residues. V shed 6 bases and J 7 bases; nucleotides not matched to a gene: 6. The V gene's germline CDR1 is DFQATT and CDR2 SNEGSKA (reference sequence). As DNA, the CDR3 is TGCAGTGCCACACTAGCGGGGGGAGGGACCCAGTACTTC. Translated, it gives CSATLAGGGTQYF.

The CDR3 DNA follows: TGTGCCTCACGCGCCTCGGAACGGGGCTACACCTTC. Amino acids: CASRASERGYTF. This chain joins TRBV10-3 and TRBJ1-2, with D uncertain. The CDR3 length is 12 residues. V lost 11 bases and J 8 bases, leaving 18 bases between the germline ends. The germline gives CDR1 ENHRY, CDR2 SYGVKD.

This clonotype was picked up a small number of times. This likely comes from a read error, as the CDR3 has no conserved phenylalanine or tryptophan at its end. It is unclear where the CDR3 begins or ends on the DNA, so no DNA is shown, and the CDR3 is as TCRdb lists it. The chain uses TRBV6-2 or TRBV6-3 and TRBJ2-1; the listed D gene, TRBD2, was not tested against the DNA. From its first to its last residue, the CDR3 has 15 amino acids. CDR1 is MNHEY, CDR2 SVGEGT, per germline. The CDR3 here is CASSPGLVVGGRLVP.

This clonotype was detected ten times or more. This rearrangement joins TRBV12-3 or TRBV12-4 to TRBJ1-5; D is unclear. The length of the CDR3 is 15 residues. Trimming shortened V by 0 bases and J by 5 bases, and 11 bases separated the two germline ends. Here the CDR3 reads CASSLARITHQPQHF. CDR3 bases: TGTGCCAGCAGTTTAGCGCGTATCACCCATCAGCCCCAGCATTTT.

The chain is built from TRBV23-1 and TRBJ2-1, with D maybe TRBD2 (5 bases). TRBV23-1 is placed among ORFs of uncertain function. Trimming took off 10 bases at V and 5 bases at J, with 12 bases between the two ends. The CDR3 loop spans 12 amino acids. CDR3 sequence: CATGLVDNEQFF. The CDR3 DNA follows: TGCGCCACAGGACTTGTGGACAATGAGCAGTTCTTC.

This clonotype showed up just a few times. V usage is TRBV27 and J usage is TRBJ2-1; 9 bases are shared with TRBD2. V dropped 3 bases and J dropped 0; count of bases not matched to a gene: 3. The CDR3 is made up of 16 amino acids. The germline gives CDR1 MNHEY, CDR2 SMNVEV (reference sequence). CDR3 nucleotide sequence: TGTGCCAGCAGTTTCATACTAGCGGGCTCCTACAATGAGCAGTTCTTC. The encoded protein is CASSFILAGSYNEQFF.

This clonotype was counted between two and nine times. The chain links TRBV3-1 to TRBJ2-7; 9 bases agree with TRBD1. CDR1 is LGHDT, CDR2 YNNKEL, per germline (reference sequence). Trimming removed 1 base from V and 5 bases from J; junction bases left unmatched: 3. This CDR3 has 14 residues. The CDR3: CASSQVTGGNEQYF. The DNA for the CDR3 is TGTGCCAGCAGCCAAGTGACAGGGGGTAACGAGCAGTACTTC.

The V call is TRBV10-3, the J call TRBJ2-1; the D is unclear. V was clipped by 6 bases and J by 7 bases, with 7 bases between them. The CDR3 length is 11 residues. The V gene's germline CDR1 is ENHRY and CDR2 SYGVKD. CDR3: CAISLVNEQFF. As DNA, the CDR3 is TGTGCCATCAGCCTAGTGAATGAGCAGTTCTTC.

V is TRBV7-9 and J is TRBJ1-6, with D unclear. Trimming removed 5 bases from V and 10 bases from J, with 9 bases in between. The CDR3 is 12 amino acids. The germline CDR1 and CDR2 sequences are SEHNR and FQNEAQ (reference sequence). CDR3: CASSPSGSPLHF. DNA for the CDR3: TGTGCCAGCAGCCCTAGTGGATCACCCCTCCACTTT.